These 3 T cell receptor beta chains originate from one sample sequenced in a study of early T cells in non-severe SARS-CoV-2 infection. TCRdb re-called the 5' RACE reads through MiXCR, storing one row per CDR3 protein. This table has 55,000 to 65,000 distinct CDR3 sequences, roughly 16% appearing once. This specimen consisted of whole blood, obtained at baseline. These receptors were taken from an adult who was a healthcare worker with PCR-confirmed SARS-CoV-2 infection or an uninfected control (not recorded which).

The chain recombines TRBV20-1 with TRBJ2-3, with TRBD2 identical over 13 bases. Germline CDR1 is DFQATT and CDR2 is SNEGSKA (reference sequence). This CDR3 is 14 amino acids long. Trimming at V came to 5 bases and at J to 7 bases, leaving 6 bases not matched to a gene. The CDR3 region is CSAPGLAGMYTQYF. The DNA for the CDR3 is TGCAGTGCTCCGGGACTAGCGGGGATGTATACGCAGTATTTT.

This clonotype was detected a few times. The chain carries TRBV3-1 and TRBJ2-7, with 9 nucleotides matching TRBD2. V lost 0 bases to trimming and J lost 2 bases; unmatched junction nucleotides: 8. Per germline, CDR1 LGHDT and CDR2 YNNKEL (reference sequence). The CDR3 is 17 residues long. The DNA for the CDR3 is TGTGCCAGCAGCCAAGATTCTCCCCTAGCGGGGACCTACGAGCAGTACTTC. Translation gives CASSQDSPLAGTYEQYF.

For the CDR3, the DNA is TGTGCCAGCAGCGATGAAGTGGGCTACGAGCAGTACTTC. Encoded protein: CASSDEVGYEQYF. The chain is built from TRBV7-9 and TRBJ2-7; D gene unclear. Germline lookup yields CDR1 SEHNR and CDR2 FQNEAQ (reference sequence). The CDR3 is 13 amino acids. Deletions cut 5 bases from V and 3 bases from J, with 11 bases between.